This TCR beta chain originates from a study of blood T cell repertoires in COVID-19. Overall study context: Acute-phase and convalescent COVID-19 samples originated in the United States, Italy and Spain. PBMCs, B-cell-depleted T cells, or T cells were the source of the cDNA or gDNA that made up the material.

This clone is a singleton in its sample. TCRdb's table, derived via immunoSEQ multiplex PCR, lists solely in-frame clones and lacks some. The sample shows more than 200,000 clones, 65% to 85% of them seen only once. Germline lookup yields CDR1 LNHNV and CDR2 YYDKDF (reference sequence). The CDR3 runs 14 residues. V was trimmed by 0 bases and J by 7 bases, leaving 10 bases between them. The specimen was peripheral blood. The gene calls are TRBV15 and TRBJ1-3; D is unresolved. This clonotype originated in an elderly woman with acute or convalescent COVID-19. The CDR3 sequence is CATSRDRGVNTIYF. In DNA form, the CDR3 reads TGTGCCACCAGCAGAGATCGAGGAGTGAACACCATATATTTT.